This record looks at one T cell receptor (beta chain) sequence and its context. The data stem from a study of blood T cell repertoires in COVID-19. Study background: PBMCs, B-cell-depleted T cells, or T cells were the source of the cDNA or gDNA that made up the material.

Participant-reported clinical history was the basis for cohort assignment. Germline CDR1 reads SGDLS; CDR2 reads YYNGEE. Trimming removed 0 bases at V and 0 bases at J, with 19 bases between. This CDR3 is 19 amino acids long. Clones were read by immunoSEQ multiplex PCR, and TCRdb kept only the in-frame ones, dropping some. The sample yields hundreds of thousands of clones, about 89% seen once. This chain connects TRBV9 to TRBJ1-5; unclear D gene. Sequencing input: PBMCs or T cells enriched from blood (not recorded which). The receptor's source is a woman aged 40 to 50 who had recovered from COVID-19. The CDR3 coding sequence is TGTGCCAGCAGCGTAGCTACTCAATCAGGCAGCTATAGCAATCAGCCCCAGCATTTT. This encodes CASSVATQSGSYSNQPQHF.